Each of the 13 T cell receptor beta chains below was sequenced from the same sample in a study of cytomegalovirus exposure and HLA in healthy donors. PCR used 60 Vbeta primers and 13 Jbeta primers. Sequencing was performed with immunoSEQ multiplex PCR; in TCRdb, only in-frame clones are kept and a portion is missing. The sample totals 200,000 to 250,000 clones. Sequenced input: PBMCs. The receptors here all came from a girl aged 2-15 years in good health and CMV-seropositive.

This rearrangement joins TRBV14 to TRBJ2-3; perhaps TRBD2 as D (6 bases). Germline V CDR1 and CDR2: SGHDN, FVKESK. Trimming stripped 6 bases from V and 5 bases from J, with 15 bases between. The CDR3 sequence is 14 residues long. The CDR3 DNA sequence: TGTGCCAGCAGTCTAGAGACTAGTGTAGATACGCAGTATTTT. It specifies CASSLETSVDTQYF.

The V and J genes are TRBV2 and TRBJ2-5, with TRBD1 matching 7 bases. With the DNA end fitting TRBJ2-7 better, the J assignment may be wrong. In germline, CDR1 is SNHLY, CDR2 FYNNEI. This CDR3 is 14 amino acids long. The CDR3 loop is CASSLQGSSYEQYF. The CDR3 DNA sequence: TGTGCCAGCAGTCTACAGGGGAGCTCCTACGAGCAGTACTTC.

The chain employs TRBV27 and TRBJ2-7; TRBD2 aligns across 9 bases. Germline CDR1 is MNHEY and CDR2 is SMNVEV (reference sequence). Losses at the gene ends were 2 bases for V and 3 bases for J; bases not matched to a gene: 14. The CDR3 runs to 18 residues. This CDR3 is CASSLRGTSGRTIYEQYF. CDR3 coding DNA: TGTGCCAGCAGTTTAAGGGGCACGAGCGGGAGGACTATCTACGAGCAGTACTTC.

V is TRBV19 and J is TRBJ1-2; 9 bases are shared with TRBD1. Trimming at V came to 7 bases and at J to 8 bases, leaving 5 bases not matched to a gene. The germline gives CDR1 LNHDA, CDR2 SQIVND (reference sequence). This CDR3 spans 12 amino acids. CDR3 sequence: CASNDRGSGYTF. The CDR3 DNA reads TGTGCCAGTAACGACAGGGGGTCGGGCTACACCTTC.

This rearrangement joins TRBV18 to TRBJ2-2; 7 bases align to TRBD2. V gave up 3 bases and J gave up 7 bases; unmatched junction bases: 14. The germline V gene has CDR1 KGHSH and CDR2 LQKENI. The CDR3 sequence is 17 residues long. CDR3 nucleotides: TGTGCCAGCTCACCCCCGGGGAGGGATCCATCATTCGGGGAGCTGTTTTTT. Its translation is CASSPPGRDPSFGELFF. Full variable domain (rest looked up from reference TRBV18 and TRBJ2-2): NAGVMQNPRHLVRRRGQEARLRCSPMKGHSHVYWYRQLPEEGLKFMVYLQKENIIDESGMPKERFSAEFPKEGPSILRIQQVVRGDSAAYFCASSPPGRDPSFGELFFGEGSRLTVL.

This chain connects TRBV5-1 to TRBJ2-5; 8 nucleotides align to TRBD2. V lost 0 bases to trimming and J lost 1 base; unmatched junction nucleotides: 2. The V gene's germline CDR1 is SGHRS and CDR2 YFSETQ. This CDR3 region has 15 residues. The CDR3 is CASSLEAGGQETQYF. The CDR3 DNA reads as TGCGCCAGCAGCTTGGAGGCGGGAGGCCAAGAGACCCAGTACTTC.

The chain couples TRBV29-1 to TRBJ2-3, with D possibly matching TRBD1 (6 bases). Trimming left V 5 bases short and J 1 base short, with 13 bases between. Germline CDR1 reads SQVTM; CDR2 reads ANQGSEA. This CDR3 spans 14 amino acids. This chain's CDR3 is CSVQQGRGTDTQYF. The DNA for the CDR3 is TGCAGCGTTCAACAGGGTCGAGGCACAGATACGCAGTATTTT.

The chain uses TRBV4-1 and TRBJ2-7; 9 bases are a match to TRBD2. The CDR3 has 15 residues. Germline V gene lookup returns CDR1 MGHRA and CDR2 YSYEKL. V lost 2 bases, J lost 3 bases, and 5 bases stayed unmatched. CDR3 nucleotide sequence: TGCGCCAGCAGCCAAAGGGCTAGCGGGATCTACGAGCAGTACTTC. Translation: CASSQRASGIYEQYF.

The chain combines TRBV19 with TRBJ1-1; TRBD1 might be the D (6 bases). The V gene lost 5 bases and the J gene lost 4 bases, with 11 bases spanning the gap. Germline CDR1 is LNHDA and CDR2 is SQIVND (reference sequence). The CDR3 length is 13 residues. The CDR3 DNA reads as TGTGCCAGTAGTTGGGGAGGGGGCACTGAAGCTTTCTTT. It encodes CASSWGGGTEAFF.

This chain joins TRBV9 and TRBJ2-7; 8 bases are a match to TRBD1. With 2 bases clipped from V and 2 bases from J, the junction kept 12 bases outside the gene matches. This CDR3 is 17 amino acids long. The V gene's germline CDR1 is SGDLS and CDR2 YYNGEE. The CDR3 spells CASSVGTGKVEPYEQYF. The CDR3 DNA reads TGTGCCAGCAGCGTCGGGACAGGAAAAGTAGAACCCTACGAGCAGTACTTC.

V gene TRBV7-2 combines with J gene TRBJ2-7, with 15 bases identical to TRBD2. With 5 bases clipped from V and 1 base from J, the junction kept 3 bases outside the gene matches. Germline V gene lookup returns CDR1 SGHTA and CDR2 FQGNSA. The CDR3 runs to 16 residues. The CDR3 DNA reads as TGTGCCAGCAGCCTGGGACTAGCGGGGGGTTCCTACGAGCAGTACTTC. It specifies CASSLGLAGGSYEQYF.

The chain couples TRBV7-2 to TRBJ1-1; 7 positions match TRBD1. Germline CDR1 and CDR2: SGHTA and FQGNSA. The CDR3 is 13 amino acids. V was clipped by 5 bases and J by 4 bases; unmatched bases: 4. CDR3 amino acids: CASSDRAITEAFF. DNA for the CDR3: TGTGCCAGCAGCGACAGGGCCATCACTGAAGCTTTCTTT.

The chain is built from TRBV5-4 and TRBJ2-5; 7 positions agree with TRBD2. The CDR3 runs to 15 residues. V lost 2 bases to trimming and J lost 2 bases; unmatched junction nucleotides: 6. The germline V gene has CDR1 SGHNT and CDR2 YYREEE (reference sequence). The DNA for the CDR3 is TGTGCCAGCAGCTTATGGCGGGAGCGTCAAGAGACCCAGTACTTC. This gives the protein CASSLWRERQETQYF.